One sample yielded the 16 T cell receptor beta chains listed below, sequenced in a study of shared clonotypes between healthy human individuals. The protocol was immunoSEQ multiplex PCR, while the TCRdb copy is restricted to in-frame clones and leaves out a portion. The table lists 550,000 to 850,000 clones, around 70% of them singletons. The sequenced material came from memory CD4+ T cells sorted from blood. Subset: CD45RA-negative fraction. These receptors were obtained from a young woman in good health.

This clone has only one observation. The gene calls are TRBV28 and TRBJ2-7, with D possibly matching TRBD1 (6 bases). With 4 bases removed from V and 2 bases from J, the gap between germline ends came to 15 bases. The V gene's germline CDR1 is MDHEN and CDR2 SYDVKM. The CDR3 covers 15 residues. This CDR3 reads CASSSDRNGPYEQYF. The DNA of the CDR3 is TGTGCCAGCAGTTCAGACAGGAATGGTCCCTACGAGCAGTACTTC.

CDR3 DNA: TGTGCCAGCAGCAAACGGGGGCTCGGGGCCAACGTCCTGACTTTC. Its translation: CASSKRGLGANVLTF. This chain connects TRBV2 to TRBJ2-6; either TRBD1 or TRBD2 may supply D (6 bases each). Trimming stripped 6 bases from V and 4 bases from J, with 13 bases between. This CDR3 is built from 15 residues. In germline, CDR1 is SNHLY, CDR2 FYNNEI.

This chain uses TRBV6-4 with TRBJ1-1; TRBD1 matches at 7 bases. Germline CDR1 MRHNA, CDR2 SNTAGT. This CDR3 is built from 14 residues. With V trimmed by 4 bases and J by 0 bases, 2 bases remained unmatched. DNA of the CDR3: TGTGCCAGCAGTGCAACAGGGGTGAACACTGAAGCTTTCTTT. This sequence encodes CASSATGVNTEAFF.

This chain connects TRBV18 to TRBJ2-1; 8 bases align to TRBD1. Germline values: CDR1 KGHSH, CDR2 LQKENI. Germline trimming cut 6 bases from V and 5 bases from J; bases unmatched to any gene: 3. This CDR3 has 13 amino acids. The CDR3 nucleotides are TGTGCCAGCTCCACGGGACAGGACAATGAGCAGTTCTTC. This sequence encodes CASSTGQDNEQFF. The variable domain in full, with the rest retrieved from reference TRBV18 and TRBJ2-1, is NAGVMQNPRHLVRRRGQEARLRCSPMKGHSHVYWYRQLPEEGLKFMVYLQKENIIDESGMPKERFSAEFPKEGPSILRIQQVVRGDSAAYFCASSTGQDNEQFFGPGTRLTVL.

The V gene is TRBV7-9, the J gene TRBJ1-4; tentative D call: TRBD1 (6 bases). Trimming took off 5 bases at V and 0 bases at J, with 10 bases between the two ends. Germline assignment: CDR1 SEHNR and CDR2 FQNEAQ (reference sequence). This CDR3 contains 15 residues. The CDR3 here is CASSPRQATNEKLFF. The CDR3 nucleotides read TGTGCCAGCAGCCCCCGACAGGCAACTAATGAAAAACTGTTTTTT.

The chain carries TRBV28 and TRBJ2-2; 13 bases match TRBD2. Germline assignment: CDR1 MDHEN and CDR2 SYDVKM. The CDR3 covers 16 residues. The ends lost 7 bases at V and 4 bases at J; junction bases unmatched: 6. CDR3 coding DNA: TGTGCCAGCATCAAACTAGCGGGAGGGCCCACCGGGGAGCTGTTTTTT. This gives the protein CASIKLAGGPTGELFF.

This clone was detected only once. The chain joins TRBV6-1 to TRBJ1-1, with D possibly matching TRBD1 (6 bases). The CDR3 has 11 amino acids. Trimming stripped 3 bases from V and 10 bases from J, with 9 bases between. Germline values: CDR1 MNHNS, CDR2 SASEGT. CDR3 amino acids: CASSDPRGAFF. The DNA for the CDR3 is TGTGCCAGCAGTGATCCCAGGGGAGCTTTCTTT.

This clone turned up a few times. The chain is built from TRBV10-1 and TRBJ2-1, with 7 bases aligning to TRBD1. V lost 0 bases to trimming and J lost 0 bases; unmatched junction nucleotides: 8. The CDR3 has 18 residues. Germline V CDR1 and CDR2: WNHNN, SYGVQD (reference sequence). The DNA of the CDR3 is TGCGCCAGCAGTGAGTCGAGGGGACAGCCGAGCTCCTACAATGAGCAGTTCTTC. Translated, it gives CASSESRGQPSSYNEQFF.

This clone was observed at least ten times. This chain connects TRBV5-1 to TRBJ2-5, with 7 bases lining up with TRBD2. After removal of 7 bases from V and 1 base from J, the junction contained 10 bases not matched to a gene. Germline V gives CDR1 SGHRS, CDR2 YFSETQ. The CDR3 contains 15 residues. The CDR3 region is CASRREGTPQETQYF. The CDR3 coding sequence is TGCGCCAGCCGGAGGGAGGGAACCCCCCAAGAGACCCAGTACTTC.

The chain joins TRBV6-5 to TRBJ2-1; a possible D gene is TRBD2 (6 bases). V gave up 7 bases and J gave up 7 bases, with 17 bases separating them. Germline V gene lookup returns CDR1 MNHEY and CDR2 SVGAGI. This CDR3 region has 14 residues. CDR3 amino acids: CASIDSGTLNEQFF. The CDR3 DNA reads as TGTGCCAGCATCGACTCCGGGACTTTGAATGAGCAGTTCTTC.

The gene calls are TRBV2 and TRBJ2-3, with 10 bases matching TRBD2. This CDR3 region has 15 residues. Germline V CDR1 and CDR2: SNHLY, FYNNEI. V lost 6 bases and J lost 5; bases outside the gene matches: 8. The CDR3 DNA is TGTGCCAGCAGAGGCAGAGCGGGAGGGAGAGATACGCAGTATTTT. This codes for CASRGRAGGRDTQYF.

This chain links TRBV5-6 with TRBJ1-5; D call uncertain. This CDR3 is 12 amino acids long. The germline V gene encodes CDR1 SGHDT and CDR2 YYEEEE. Between the trimmed V and J ends, which lost 2 bases and 6 bases, there was a span of 6 bases. The CDR3 nucleotides read TGTGCCAGCAGCTTCACCGGTCAGCCCCAGCATTTT. It is translated as CASSFTGQPQHF.

V usage is TRBV29-1 and J usage is TRBJ2-7; no clear D. V was shortened by 6 bases and J by 2 bases, with 11 bases between the two germline ends. CDR1 and CDR2 from the germline V gene are SQVTM and ANQGSEA. The CDR3 sequence is 12 residues long. The CDR3 is CSVHVTAYEQYF. The DNA for the CDR3 is TGCAGCGTCCACGTCACGGCCTACGAGCAGTACTTC.

The gene calls are TRBV25-1 and TRBJ2-1, with D tentatively TRBD1 or TRBD2 (5 bases each). This CDR3 region has 13 residues. Germline CDR1 reads MGHDK; CDR2 reads SYGVNS. Trimming took 2 bases from V and 8 from J, leaving 10 bases between them. Here the CDR3 reads CASSETGPDEQFF. CDR3 sequence (DNA): TGTGCCAGCAGTGAAACGGGGCCGGATGAGCAGTTCTTC.

This clone was seen only once. The J gene is TRBJ1-1, the V gene TRBV19; no clear D gene. Germline V CDR1 and CDR2: LNHDA, SQIVND (reference sequence). Trimming removed 5 bases from V and 11 bases from J, with 15 bases in between. The CDR3 is 12 amino acids. CDR3 sequence reads: CASSPTYARAFF. The CDR3 DNA is TGTGCCAGTAGTCCGACATACGCCCGGGCTTTCTTT. The variable domain in full, completed from reference TRBV19 and TRBJ1-1, reads DGGITQSPKYLFRKEGQNVTLSCEQNLNHDAMYWYRQDPGQGLRLIYYSQIVNDFQKGDIAEGYSVSREKKESFPLTVTSAQKNPTAFYLCASSPTYARAFFGQGTRLTVV.

The genes are TRBV14 and TRBJ2-5, with D unresolved. Trimming removed 1 base from V and 2 bases from J, with 14 bases in between. The CDR3 loop spans 16 amino acids. Germline CDR1 and CDR2: SGHDN and FVKESK. As DNA, the CDR3 is TGTGCCAGCAGCCAAGTTGGTCGCAGCAAACAAGAGACCCAGTACTTC. It specifies CASSQVGRSKQETQYF.